The rows below give T cell receptor beta chains drawn from one sample of a study of shared clonotypes between healthy human individuals. Sequencing was performed with immunoSEQ multiplex PCR; in TCRdb, only in-frame clones are kept and a portion is missing. The profile shows around 1,000,000 clones, approximately 75% of them singletons. Sequences were obtained from memory CD4+ T cells from PBMCs. These receptors were taken from a man between 18 and 35 years old in good health. Some clones in this sample may be carry-over from other donors' samples. Both conserved end residues are part of each CDR3. The D gene is left open where the match is weak. Some rows mark clone size as missing; the rest say once, few, many or name a class of expanded clone.

size | length | J | V | D | DNA | CDR3
- | 14 | TRBJ1-5 | TRBV30 | TRBD1 | TGTGCCTGGAGTGGGACAGGGTTCCATCAGCCCCAGCATTTT | CAWSGTGFHQPQHF
many | 11 | TRBJ1-1 | TRBV5-8 | - | TGTGCCAGCAGCTTGGTCAGGGAGGGTTTCTTT | CASSLVREGFF
- | 13 | TRBJ2-5 | TRBV7-8 | - | TGTGCCAGCAGCTTAGAACAGGGAGAGACCCAGTACTTC | CASSLEQGETQYF
- | 11 | TRBJ2-1 | TRBV20-1 | - | TGCAGTGGAGAGTGGGCGGATGAGCAGTTCTTC | CSGEWADEQFF
- | 15 | TRBJ1-5 | TRBV12-2 | - | TGTGCAAGTCGTCCAAACCGGGCCTTCAATCAGCCCCAGCATTTT | CASRPNRAFNQPQHF
once | 15 | TRBJ2-2 | TRBV25-1 | - | TGTGCCAGCAGTGACACGAGGGTGAACACCGGGGAGCTGTTTTTT | CASSDTRVNTGELFF
- | 13 | TRBJ1-2 | TRBV5-4 | TRBD1 | TGTGCCAGCAGCTTGGGGGACAGGATGGGCTACACCTTC | CASSLGDRMGYTF
- | 14 | TRBJ1-4 | TRBV9 | - | TGTGCCAGCAGCGTAGGTGTGGGGAGGGAAAAACTGTTTTTT | CASSVGVGREKLFF
- | 13 | TRBJ2-3 | TRBV7-2 | - | TGTGCCAGCAGCTTAGCGCCGCCAGATACGCAGTATTTT | CASSLAPPDTQYF
- | 16 | TRBJ1-4 | TRBV25-1 | TRBD1 | TGTGCCAGCAGTCCGGGTTTGGGACAGGGGGGTGAAAAACTGTTTTTT | CASSPGLGQGGEKLFF
- | 13 | TRBJ1-4 | TRBV18 | - | TGTGCCGGCTCACCACCCTCTATGGGACAACTGTTTTTT | CAGSPPSMGQLFF
- | 15 | TRBJ2-7 | TRBV7-2 | - | TGTGCCAGCAGCTTAGCGATGGCCCACTCGGACGAGCAGTACTTC | CASSLAMAHSDEQYF
- | 11 | TRBJ2-3 | TRBV12-5 | - | TGTGCTAGTGCCTCGACCTCTACGCAGTATTTT | CASASTSTQYF
- | 14 | TRBJ2-1 | TRBV6-1 | TRBD1 | TGTGCCAGCAGGAAGGGGGCTAGGGACAATGAGCAGTTCTTC | CASRKGARDNEQFF
- | 15 | TRBJ2-7 | TRBV28 | TRBD2 | TGTGCCAGCAGTGGGGGACTAGCGGGGGTCTTAGAGCAGTACTTC | CASSGGLAGVLEQYF
- | 13 | TRBJ1-2 | TRBV6-1 | TRBD1 | TGTGCCAGCAGTGTCACCGGGACAGAAGGCTACACCTTC | CASSVTGTEGYTF
- | 14 | TRBJ2-7 | TRBV28 | - | TGTGCCAGCAGTTTATCGGCACCCCCCTACGAGCAGTACTTC | CASSLSAPPYEQYF
- | 13 | TRBJ2-7 | TRBV14 | - | TGTGCCAGCAGCCAAGGTGTGTACTACGAGCAGTACTTC | CASSQGVYYEQYF
- | 13 | TRBJ2-1 | TRBV18 | - | TGTGCCAGCTCATCTGAAACTAGGACTGAGCAGTTCTTC | CASSSETRTEQFF
few | 14 | TRBJ2-7 | TRBV11-2 | TRBD1 | TGTGCCAGCAGCTATAGGACAGGGGCTTGGGAGCAGTACTTC | CASSYRTGAWEQYF
- | 14 | TRBJ2-3 | TRBV10-3 | - | TGTGCCACAGAAGCGGGTGGTCGAACAGATACGCAGTATTTT | CATEAGGRTDTQYF
few | 15 | TRBJ2-7 | TRBV9 | TRBD1 | TGTGCCAGCAGCGCCGGGACAGGGAGTTACTACGAGCAGTACTTC | CASSAGTGSYYEQYF
- | 16 | TRBJ2-2 | TRBV27 | TRBD1 | TGTGCCAGCAGACCATTGGACAGGGGTTGGACCGGGGAGCTGTTTTTT | CASRPLDRGWTGELFF
- | 13 | TRBJ2-5 | TRBV5-1 | - | TGCGCCAGCAGCCCCCAGGGCCAAGAGACCCAGTACTTC | CASSPQGQETQYF
- | 15 | TRBJ2-6 | TRBV28 | - | TGTGCCAGCAGTTCCCCCCGGTCTGGGGCCAACGTCCTGACTTTC | CASSSPRSGANVLTF
- | 16 | TRBJ2-3 | TRBV4-1 | TRBD2 | TGCGCCAGCAGCCAAGAATTAGCGGGAGGTGAGGATACGCAGTATTTT | CASSQELAGGEDTQYF
- | 14 | TRBJ2-7 | TRBV5-1 | - | TGCGCCAGCAGCTTGGTGGTCGGTAGGAACGAGCAGTACTTC | CASSLVVGRNEQYF